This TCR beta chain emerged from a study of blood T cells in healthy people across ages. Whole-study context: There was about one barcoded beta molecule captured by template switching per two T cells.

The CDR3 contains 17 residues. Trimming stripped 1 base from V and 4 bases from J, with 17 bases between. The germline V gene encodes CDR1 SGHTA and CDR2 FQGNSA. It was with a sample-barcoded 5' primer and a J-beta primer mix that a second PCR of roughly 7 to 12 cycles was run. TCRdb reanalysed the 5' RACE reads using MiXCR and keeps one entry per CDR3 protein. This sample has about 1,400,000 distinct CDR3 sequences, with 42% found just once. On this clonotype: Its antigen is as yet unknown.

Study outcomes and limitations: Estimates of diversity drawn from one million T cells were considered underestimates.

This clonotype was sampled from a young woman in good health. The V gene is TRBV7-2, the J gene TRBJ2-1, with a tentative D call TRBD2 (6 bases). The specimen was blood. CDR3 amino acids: CASSLVGRLIDYNEQFF. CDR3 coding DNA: TGTGCCAGCAGCTTAGTTGGGAGGCTTATTGATTACAATGAGCAGTTCTTC.